The TCR beta chain under discussion was sequenced for a study of OX40 agonist ivuxolimab in advanced cancers. Whole-study context: The dose of intravenous ivuxolimab that patients received every 2 weeks ranged from 0.01 to 10 mg/kg. Enrollees could have had prior anti-PD-1, anti-PD-L1 or anti-CTLA-4 therapy, which more than 30% had received.

Measured with immunoSEQ multiplex PCR; TCRdb has only the in-frame clones, and not every one. The data contain just under 80,000 clones, 84% of them seen just once; the ten biggest clones take up 20% to 25%. The CDR3 spans 17 residues. Germline V gene lookup returns CDR1 KGHSH and CDR2 LQKENI. The V and J ends lost 2 bases and 6 bases, in that order; junction bases with no gene match: 12. Material: CD4+ or CD8+ T cells sorted from blood, obtained in a trial of the OX40 agonist ivuxolimab. This TCR derives from an adult with an advanced solid tumor such as melanoma, head and neck, liver or kidney cancer. The V and J genes are TRBV18 and TRBJ1-5; 8 positions match TRBD1. The CDR3 region has the DNA TGTGCCAGCTCACCAGACCAGCCAGGGGGCTCGGGTCAGCCCCAGCATTTT. Translated: CASSPDQPGGSGQPQHF.